Shown below are 11 T cell receptor beta chains from a single sample sequenced in a study of vaccination and CD4 T cells after COVID-19 (dated by TCRdb to the early 2020s). Library method: PCR. The sequencer listed for this sample is Illumina iSeq 100. DNA from cultured CD4+ T cells was subjected to TCR sequencing with the Oncomine TCR Beta short-read assay at the Johns Hopkins FTIC core. Clones were called with MiXCR by TCRdb after fastp trimmed the public reads at Q25, and only in-frame beta chains were retained. Entries are consolidated by CDR3 protein sequence, retaining the most common genes and DNA. A total of about 22,000 distinct CDR3 sequences appear in this sample, about half of them only once. 10% to 15% of the sample rests with the top ten. This specimen's time point label, per the study, means: late sampling 161 to 241 days after vaccination in a few convalescent patients. Reading the label with the study, this specimen's treatment or condition is: approximately nine-day PBMC culture with coronavirus spike peptide pools or control peptides (ViraFEST assay).

These TCRs' antigens remain unknown. The sample consisted of CD4+ T cells from blood, cultured in vitro, taken about 7 months after SARS-CoV-2 vaccination. The receptors here all came from a human donor who had recovered from COVID-19.

This clonotype was counted only a few times. The chain combines TRBV20-1 with TRBJ2-3; D unresolved. The CDR3 length is 14 residues. The V end was cut by 0 bases, the J end by 6 bases, with 13 bases between. Germline CDR1 and CDR2: DFQATT and SNEGSKA (reference sequence). The CDR3 spells CSAREGSQVDTQYF. CDR3 nucleotide sequence: TGCAGTGCTAGAGAAGGCAGTCAGGTGGATACGCAGTATTTT.

This clonotype was observed a few times. The chain employs TRBV19 and TRBJ1-6; a possible D gene is TRBD1 (5 bases). Trimming stripped 4 bases from V and 5 bases from J, with 9 bases between. The germline CDR1 and CDR2 sequences are LNHDA and SQIVND (reference sequence). The CDR3 covers 14 residues. The CDR3 region is CASSTTANNSPLHF. CDR3 nucleotides: TGTGCCAGTAGTACGACAGCGAATAATTCACCCCTCCACTTT.

This clonotype has only a few counts. This rearrangement joins TRBV20-1 to TRBJ2-5; D is perhaps TRBD2 (6 bases). V was pared by 6 bases and J by 1 base, with 18 bases between. The CDR3 consists of 15 residues. Germline CDR1 is DFQATT and CDR2 is SNEGSKA (reference sequence). The CDR3 loop reads CSAIIPGLTQETQYF. The CDR3 DNA follows: TGCAGTGCCATAATTCCGGGACTGACCCAAGAGACCCAGTACTTC.

This clonotype was seen a handful of times. This CDR3 is CASSPGAGYTF. For the CDR3, the DNA is TGTGCCAGCAGCCCTGGGGCCGGGTACACCTTC. The rearrangement joins TRBV7-8 to TRBJ1-2, with D possibly being TRBD1 (5 bases). V lost 5 bases and J lost 11, with 12 bases in between. The CDR3 length is 11 residues. Germline V gene lookup returns CDR1 SGHVS and CDR2 FQNEAQ.

The chain couples TRBV5-5 to TRBJ2-7, with 7 bases lining up with TRBD2. The CDR3 spans 16 residues. Unmatched junction bases numbered 6, after V lost 0 bases and J lost 0 bases. CDR1 SGHKS and CDR2 YYEKEE come from the germline V gene (reference sequence). The CDR3 sequence: CASSLALAETSYEQYF. The CDR3 nucleotides are TGTGCCAGCAGCTTGGCGCTAGCGGAGACCTCCTACGAGCAGTACTTC.

The chain couples TRBV20-1 to TRBJ1-5, with 9 bases identical to TRBD1. The CDR3 runs to 14 residues. The J segment lost 2 bases and the V segment lost 3 bases, leaving 2 bases of the junction unmatched. Looked up from germline, CDR1 is DFQATT and CDR2 is SNEGSKA (reference sequence). DNA of the CDR3: TGCAGTGCTAGGCGGACAGGGGGCAATCAGCCCCAGCATTTT. Translated: CSARRTGGNQPQHF.

This sequence joins TRBV20-1 and TRBJ2-3; D gene ambiguous. CDR1 is DFQATT and CDR2 is SNEGSKA in the germline V gene (reference sequence). The CDR3 length is 13 residues. V was trimmed by 0 bases and J by 2 bases, leaving 6 bases between them. In DNA, the CDR3 is TGCAGTGCTAGAGAGGCACTCACAGATACGCAGTATTTT. This gives the protein CSAREALTDTQYF.

In regard to this clonotype: No DNA is shown, since the ends of the CDR3 on it are uncertain; the CDR3 is the one TCRdb lists. CDR3 region: CAHPEDSSFYICSSGTTPRETQYF. The chain has TRBV2 and TRBJ2-5; TRBD2, the D gene given by the table, was not confirmed from the DNA. Germline CDR1 is SNHLY and CDR2 is FYNNEI. The CDR3 contains 24 residues when both ends are counted.

The chain combines TRBV29-1 with TRBJ2-3; TRBD2 agrees at 7 bases. This CDR3 spans 14 amino acids. Trimming at V came to 6 bases and at J to 6 bases, leaving 12 bases not matched to a gene. From germline, CDR1 is SQVTM and CDR2 ANQGSEA. This chain's CDR3 is CSVRTAGLMDTQYF. The CDR3 DNA follows: TGCAGCGTCCGAACAGCGGGACTTATGGATACGCAGTATTTT.

This clonotype was seen only once. The chain has TRBV21-1 and TRBJ2-1; the table's D call TRBD1 went unverified against the DNA. TRBV21-1 is described as a pseudogene. This CDR3 has 14 amino acids. The DNA of the CDR3 is TGTGCCAGCAGCATTAGGCAACCTCCGGGGGGAGTGTTCTTC. As protein: CASSIRQPPGGVFF.

This clonotype was seen more than once but under ten times. The CDR3 loop reads CSARGLVGTEAFF. Written as DNA, the CDR3 is TGCAGTGCTAGAGGGTTGGTGGGAACTGAAGCTTTCTTT. The gene calls are TRBV20-1 and TRBJ1-1, with D unclear. V was shortened by 1 base and J by 5 bases, with 11 bases between the two germline ends. The germline CDR1 and CDR2 sequences are DFQATT and SNEGSKA (reference sequence). The CDR3 has 13 residues.